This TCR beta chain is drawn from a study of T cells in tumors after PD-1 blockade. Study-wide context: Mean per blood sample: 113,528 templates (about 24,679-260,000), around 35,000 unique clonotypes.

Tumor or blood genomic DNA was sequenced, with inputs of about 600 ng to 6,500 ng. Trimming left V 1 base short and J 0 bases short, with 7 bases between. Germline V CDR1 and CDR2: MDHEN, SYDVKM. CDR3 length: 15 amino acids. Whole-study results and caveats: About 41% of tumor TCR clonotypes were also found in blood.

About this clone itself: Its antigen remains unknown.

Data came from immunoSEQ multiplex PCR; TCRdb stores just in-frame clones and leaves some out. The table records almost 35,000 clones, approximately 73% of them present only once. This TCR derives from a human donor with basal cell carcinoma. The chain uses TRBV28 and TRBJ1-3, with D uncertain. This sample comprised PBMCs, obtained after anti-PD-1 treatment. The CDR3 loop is CASSLLGNSGNTIYF. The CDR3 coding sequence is TGTGCCAGCAGTTTATTAGGCAACTCTGGAAACACCATATATTTT.